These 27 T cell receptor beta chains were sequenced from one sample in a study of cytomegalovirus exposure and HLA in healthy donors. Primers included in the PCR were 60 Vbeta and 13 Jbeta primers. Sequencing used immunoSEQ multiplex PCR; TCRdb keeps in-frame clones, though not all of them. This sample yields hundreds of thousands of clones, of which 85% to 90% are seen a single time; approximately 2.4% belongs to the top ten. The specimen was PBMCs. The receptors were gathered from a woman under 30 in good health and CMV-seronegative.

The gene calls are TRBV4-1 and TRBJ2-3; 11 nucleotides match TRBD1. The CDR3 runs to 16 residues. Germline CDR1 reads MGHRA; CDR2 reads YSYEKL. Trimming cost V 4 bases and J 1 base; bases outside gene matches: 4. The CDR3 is CASSREGQGGTDTQYF. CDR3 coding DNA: TGCGCCAGCAGCCGAGAGGGACAGGGGGGCACAGATACGCAGTATTTT.

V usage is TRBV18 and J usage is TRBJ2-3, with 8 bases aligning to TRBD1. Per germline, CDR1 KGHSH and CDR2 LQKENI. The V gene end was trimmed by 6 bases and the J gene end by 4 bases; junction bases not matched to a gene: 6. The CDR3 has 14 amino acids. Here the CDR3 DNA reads TGTGCCAGCTCCTCGCCAGGGGGCGCAGATACGCAGTATTTT. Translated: CASSSPGGADTQYF.

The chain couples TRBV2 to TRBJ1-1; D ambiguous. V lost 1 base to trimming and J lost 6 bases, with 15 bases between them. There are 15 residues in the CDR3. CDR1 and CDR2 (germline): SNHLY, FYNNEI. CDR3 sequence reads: CASSEERSALAEAFF. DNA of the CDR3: TGTGCCAGCAGTGAAGAGAGGTCAGCCCTCGCTGAAGCTTTCTTT. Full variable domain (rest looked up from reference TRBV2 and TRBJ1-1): EPEVTQTPSHQVTQMGQEVILRCVPISNHLYFYWYRQILGQKVEFLVSFYNNEISEKSEIFDDQFSVERPDGSNFTLKIRSTKLEDSAMYFCASSEERSALAEAFFGQGTRLTVV.

Written as DNA, the CDR3 is TGCGCCAGCAGTCAATCAGGGGGAATTAGGGAGACCCAGTACTTC. It yields the protein CASSQSGGIRETQYF. The V call is TRBV23-1, the J call TRBJ2-5; tentative D call: TRBD1 (6 bases). TRBV23-1 is labeled an ORF, and its function is uncertain. V was cut by 0 bases and J by 5 bases, with 13 bases left in between. The CDR3 is 15 amino acids.

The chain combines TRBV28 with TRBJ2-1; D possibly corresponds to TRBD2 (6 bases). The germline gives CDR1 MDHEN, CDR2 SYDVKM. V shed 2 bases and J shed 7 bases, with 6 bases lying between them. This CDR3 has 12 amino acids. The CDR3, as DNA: TGTGCCAGCAGTTTAGGAGGGAATGAGCAGTTCTTC. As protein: CASSLGGNEQFF.

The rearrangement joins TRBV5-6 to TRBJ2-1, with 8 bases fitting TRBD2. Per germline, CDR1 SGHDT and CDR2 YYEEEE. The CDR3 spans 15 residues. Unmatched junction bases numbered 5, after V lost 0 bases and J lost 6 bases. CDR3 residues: CASSLAGGPFNEQFF. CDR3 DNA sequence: TGTGCCAGCAGCTTGGCGGGGGGGCCATTCAATGAGCAGTTCTTC.

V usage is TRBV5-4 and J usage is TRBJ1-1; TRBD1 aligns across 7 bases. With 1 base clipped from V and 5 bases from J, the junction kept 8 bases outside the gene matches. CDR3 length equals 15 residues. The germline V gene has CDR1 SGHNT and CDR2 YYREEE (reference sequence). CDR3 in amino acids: CASSLNRGLGTEAFF. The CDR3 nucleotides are TGTGCCAGCAGCTTGAACAGGGGCCTGGGGACTGAAGCTTTCTTT. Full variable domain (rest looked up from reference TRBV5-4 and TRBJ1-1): ETGVTQSPTHLIKTRGQQVTLRCSSQSGHNTVSWYQQALGQGPQFIFQYYREEENGRGNFPPRFSGLQFPNYSSELNVNALELDDSALYLCASSLNRGLGTEAFFGQGTRLTVV.

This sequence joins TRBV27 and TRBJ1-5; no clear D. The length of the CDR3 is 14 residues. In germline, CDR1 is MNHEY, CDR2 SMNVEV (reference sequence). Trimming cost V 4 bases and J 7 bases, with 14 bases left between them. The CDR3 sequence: CASSSLGSGQPQHF. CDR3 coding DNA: TGTGCCAGCAGTTCCTTAGGGAGCGGCCAGCCCCAGCATTTT.

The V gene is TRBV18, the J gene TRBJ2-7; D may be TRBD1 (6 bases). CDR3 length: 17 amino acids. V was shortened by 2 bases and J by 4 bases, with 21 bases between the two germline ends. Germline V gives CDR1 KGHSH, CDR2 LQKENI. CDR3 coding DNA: TGTGCCAGCTCACCATACACCTTACAGGGTTCGGGATACGAGCAGTACTTC. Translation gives CASSPYTLQGSGYEQYF.

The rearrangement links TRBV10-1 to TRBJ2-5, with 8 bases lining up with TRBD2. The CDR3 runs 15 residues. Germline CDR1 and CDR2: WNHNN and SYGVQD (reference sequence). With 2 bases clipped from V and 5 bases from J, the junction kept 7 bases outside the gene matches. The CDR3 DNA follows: TGCGCCAGCAGTGAGACTAGCGGTCCCCTGGAGACCCAGTACTTC. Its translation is CASSETSGPLETQYF.

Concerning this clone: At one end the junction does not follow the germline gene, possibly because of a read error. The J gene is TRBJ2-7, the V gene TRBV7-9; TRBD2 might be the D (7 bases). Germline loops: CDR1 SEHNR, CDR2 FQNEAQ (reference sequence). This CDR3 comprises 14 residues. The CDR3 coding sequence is TGTTCCAGCAGGGGCGGGGGAGTGACCTACGAGCAGTACTTC. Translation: CSSRGGGVTYEQYF.

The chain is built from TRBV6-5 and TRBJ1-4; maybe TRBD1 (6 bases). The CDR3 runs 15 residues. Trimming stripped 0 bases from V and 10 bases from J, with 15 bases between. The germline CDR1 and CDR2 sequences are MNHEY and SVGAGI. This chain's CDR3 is CASSYSEGGLTKLFF. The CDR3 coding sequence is TGTGCCAGCAGTTACTCGGAAGGGGGATTGACAAAACTGTTTTTT.

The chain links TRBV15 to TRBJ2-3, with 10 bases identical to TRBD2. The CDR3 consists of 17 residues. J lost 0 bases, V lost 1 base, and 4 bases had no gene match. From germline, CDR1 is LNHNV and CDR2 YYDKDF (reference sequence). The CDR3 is CATSRGLAGASTDTQYF. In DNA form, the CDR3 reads TGTGCCACCAGCAGAGGGCTAGCGGGGGCCAGCACAGATACGCAGTATTTT.

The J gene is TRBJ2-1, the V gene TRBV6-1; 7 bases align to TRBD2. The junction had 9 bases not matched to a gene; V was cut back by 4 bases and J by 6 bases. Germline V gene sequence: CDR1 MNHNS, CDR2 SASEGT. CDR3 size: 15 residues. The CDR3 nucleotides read TGTGCCAGCAGTGGGCGGGGGTACCTGGGCAATGAGCAGTTCTTC. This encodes CASSGRGYLGNEQFF.

CDR3 bases: TGTGCCAGCAGCACGGACAGCTACGAGCAGTACTTC. Translation gives CASSTDSYEQYF. This sequence joins TRBV11-1 and TRBJ2-7, with a weak D call TRBD1 (6 bases). CDR3 size: 12 residues. CDR1 and CDR2 (germline): SGHAT, FQDESV (reference sequence). V lost 5 bases, J lost 3 bases, and 8 bases lay in between. Looking up the rest from reference TRBV11-1 and TRBJ2-7 gives the full variable domain: EAEVAQSPRYKITEKSQAVAFWCDPISGHATLYWYRQILGQGPELLVQFQDESVVDDSQLPKDRFSAERLKGVDSTLKIQPAELGDSAMYLCASSTDSYEQYFGPGTRLTVT.

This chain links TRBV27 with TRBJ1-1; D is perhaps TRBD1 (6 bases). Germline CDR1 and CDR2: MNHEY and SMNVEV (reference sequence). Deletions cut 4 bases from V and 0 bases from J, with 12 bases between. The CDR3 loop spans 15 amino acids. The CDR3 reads CASSSPGHLNTEAFF. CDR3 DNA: TGTGCCAGCAGTTCACCGGGACACCTGAACACTGAAGCTTTCTTT.

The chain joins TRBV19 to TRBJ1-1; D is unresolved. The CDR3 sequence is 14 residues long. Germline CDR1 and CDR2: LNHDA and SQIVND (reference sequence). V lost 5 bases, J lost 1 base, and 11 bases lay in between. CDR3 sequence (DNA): TGTGCCAGTAGTCTCCGGACTGGGAACACTGAAGCTTTCTTT. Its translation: CASSLRTGNTEAFF.

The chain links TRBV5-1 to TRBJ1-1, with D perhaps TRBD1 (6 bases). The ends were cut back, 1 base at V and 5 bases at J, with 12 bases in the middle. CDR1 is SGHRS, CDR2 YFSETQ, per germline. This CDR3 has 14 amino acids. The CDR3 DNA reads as TGCGCCAGCAGCTTGACAGGGTTCGGGACTGAAGCTTTCTTT. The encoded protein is CASSLTGFGTEAFF.

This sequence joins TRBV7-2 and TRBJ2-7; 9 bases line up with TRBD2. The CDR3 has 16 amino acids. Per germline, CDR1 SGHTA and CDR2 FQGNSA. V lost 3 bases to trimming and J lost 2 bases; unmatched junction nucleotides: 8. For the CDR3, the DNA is TGTGCCAGCAGCTTTCAGGGCGGGGGGGTTACCTACGAGCAGTACTTC. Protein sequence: CASSFQGGGVTYEQYF.

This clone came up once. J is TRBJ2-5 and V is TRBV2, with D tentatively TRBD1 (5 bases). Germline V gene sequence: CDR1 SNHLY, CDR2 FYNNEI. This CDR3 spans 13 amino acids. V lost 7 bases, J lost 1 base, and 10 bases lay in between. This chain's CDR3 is CASKGHIQETQYF. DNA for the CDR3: TGTGCCAGCAAAGGACACATCCAAGAGACCCAGTACTTC. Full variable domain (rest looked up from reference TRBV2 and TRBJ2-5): EPEVTQTPSHQVTQMGQEVILRCVPISNHLYFYWYRQILGQKVEFLVSFYNNEISEKSEIFDDQFSVERPDGSNFTLKIRSTKLEDSAMYFCASKGHIQETQYFGPGTRLLVL.

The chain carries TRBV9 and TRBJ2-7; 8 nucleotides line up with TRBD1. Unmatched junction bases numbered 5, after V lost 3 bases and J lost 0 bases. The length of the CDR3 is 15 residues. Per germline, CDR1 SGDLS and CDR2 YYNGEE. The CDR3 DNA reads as TGTGCCAGCAGCGCCACAGGGGGGAGCTCCTACGAGCAGTACTTC. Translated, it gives CASSATGGSSYEQYF.

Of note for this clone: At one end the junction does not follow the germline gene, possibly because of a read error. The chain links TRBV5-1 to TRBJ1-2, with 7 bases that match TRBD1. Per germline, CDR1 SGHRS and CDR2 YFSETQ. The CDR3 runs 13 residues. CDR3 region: CASSLGQVYGHTF. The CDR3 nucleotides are TGCGCCAGCAGCTTAGGACAGGTCTATGGCCACACCTTC.

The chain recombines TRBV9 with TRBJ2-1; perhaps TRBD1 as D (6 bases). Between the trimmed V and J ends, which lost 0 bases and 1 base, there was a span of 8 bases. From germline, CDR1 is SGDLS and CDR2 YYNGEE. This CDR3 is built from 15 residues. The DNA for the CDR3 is TGTGCCAGCAGCGTAGATCAGGGGTCCTACAATGAGCAGTTCTTC. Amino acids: CASSVDQGSYNEQFF.

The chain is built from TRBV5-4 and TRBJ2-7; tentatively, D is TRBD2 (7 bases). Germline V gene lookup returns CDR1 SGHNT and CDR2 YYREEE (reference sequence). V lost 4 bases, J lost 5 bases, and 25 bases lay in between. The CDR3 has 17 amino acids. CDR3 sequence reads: CASSPEGGGQPLDEQYF. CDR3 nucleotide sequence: TGTGCCAGCAGCCCTGAGGGGGGGGGCCAGCCCCTTGACGAGCAGTACTTC.

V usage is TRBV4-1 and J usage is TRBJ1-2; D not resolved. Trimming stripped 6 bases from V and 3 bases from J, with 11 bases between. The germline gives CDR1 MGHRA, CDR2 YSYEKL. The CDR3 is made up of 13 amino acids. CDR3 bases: TGCGCCAGCAGATCCACAGCAGACTATGGCTACACCTTC. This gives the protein CASRSTADYGYTF.

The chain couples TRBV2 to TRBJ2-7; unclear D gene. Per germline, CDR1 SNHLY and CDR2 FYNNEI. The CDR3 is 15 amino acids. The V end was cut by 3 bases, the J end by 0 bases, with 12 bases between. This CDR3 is CASSDTWASSYEQYF. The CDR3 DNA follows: TGTGCCAGCAGTGATACGTGGGCCAGCTCCTACGAGCAGTACTTC. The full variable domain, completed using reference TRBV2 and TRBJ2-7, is EPEVTQTPSHQVTQMGQEVILRCVPISNHLYFYWYRQILGQKVEFLVSFYNNEISEKSEIFDDQFSVERPDGSNFTLKIRSTKLEDSAMYFCASSDTWASSYEQYFGPGTRLTVT.

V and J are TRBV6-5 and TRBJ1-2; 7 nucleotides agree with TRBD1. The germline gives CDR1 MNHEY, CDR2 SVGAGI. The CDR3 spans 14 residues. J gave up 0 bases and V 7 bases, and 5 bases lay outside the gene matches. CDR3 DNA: TGTGCCAGCACCTCAGGGGGTTCTAACTATGGCTACACCTTC. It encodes CASTSGGSNYGYTF.